This T cell receptor (beta chain) was identified in a study of control samples from healthy donors and cancer patients. This CDR3 comprises 12 residues. The ends were cut back, 5 bases at V and 1 base at J, with 5 bases in the middle. The germline V gene encodes CDR1 MNHEY and CDR2 SVGEGT. Here immunoSEQ multiplex PCR was the method, and the copy in TCRdb shows in-frame clones only, minus some. The sample includes 150,000 or so clones, roughly 90% of them seen just once. The chain joins TRBV6-2 or TRBV6-3 to TRBJ1-1; D unclear. This receptor was taken from a woman aged 25-40 years in good health. The sequencing input was blood. Here the CDR3 DNA reads TGTGCCAGCAGTAAACGGAACACTGAAGCTTTCTTT. This codes for CASSKRNTEAFF.